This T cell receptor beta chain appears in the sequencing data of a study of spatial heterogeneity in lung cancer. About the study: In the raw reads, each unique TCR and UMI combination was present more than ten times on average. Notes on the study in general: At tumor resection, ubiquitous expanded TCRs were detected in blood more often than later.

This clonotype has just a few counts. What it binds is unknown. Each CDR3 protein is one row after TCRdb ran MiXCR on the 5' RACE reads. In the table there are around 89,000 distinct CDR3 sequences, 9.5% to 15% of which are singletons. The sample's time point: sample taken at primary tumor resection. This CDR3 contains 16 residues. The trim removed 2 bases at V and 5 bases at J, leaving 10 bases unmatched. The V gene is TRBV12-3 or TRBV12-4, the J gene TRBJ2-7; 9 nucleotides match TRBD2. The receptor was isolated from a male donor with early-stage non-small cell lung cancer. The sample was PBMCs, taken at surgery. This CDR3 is CASSLTLAGRIHEQYF. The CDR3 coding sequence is TGTGCCAGCAGTTTAACGCTAGCGGGGCGGATCCACGAGCAGTACTTC.